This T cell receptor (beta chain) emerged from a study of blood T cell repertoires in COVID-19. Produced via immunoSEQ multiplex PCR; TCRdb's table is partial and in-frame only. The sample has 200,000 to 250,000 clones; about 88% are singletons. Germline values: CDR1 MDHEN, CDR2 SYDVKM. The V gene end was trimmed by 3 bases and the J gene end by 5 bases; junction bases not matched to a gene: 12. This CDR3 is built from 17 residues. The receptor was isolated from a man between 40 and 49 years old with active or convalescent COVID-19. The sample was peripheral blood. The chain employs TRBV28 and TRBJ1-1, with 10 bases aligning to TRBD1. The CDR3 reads CASSLPATGGAGTEAFF. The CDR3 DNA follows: TGTGCCAGCAGTTTGCCGGCGACAGGGGGCGCGGGTACTGAAGCTTTCTTT.